This TCR beta chain was obtained from a study of T cell repertoires in cytomegalovirus infection. For the study at large: Use of recently identified HLA-C-restricted and well-studied HLA-B-restricted CMV epitopes was part of the study.

This clonotype appeared many times. Its antigen is unidentified. TCRdb reprocessed the reads via MiXCR and lists one record per CDR3 protein. This sample yields approximately 500,000 distinct CDR3 sequences, of which 25% to 35% are seen a single time; roughly a sixth belongs to the top ten. This sequence originates from a human donor in good health (CMV status not recorded). Some clones in this sample may be carry-over from other donors' samples. The specimen was cultured PBMCs, collected from culture after CMV antigen stimulation.

The CDR3 nucleotides read TGTGCCAGCAGCTTCGGGGGGACTCGTCAGGATACGCAGTATTTT. Translated: CASSFGGTRQDTQYF. The chain recombines TRBV7-2 with TRBJ2-3; the match to TRBD2 covers 7 bases. The V gene's germline CDR1 is SGHTA and CDR2 FQGNSA. The CDR3 consists of 15 residues. V shed 3 bases and J 6 bases; nucleotides not matched to a gene: 9.